These 15 T cell receptor beta chains came from one sample sequenced in a study of shared T cell receptors in the human thymus. Some clones are missing from TCRdb's copy, which holds only in-frame ones; the method was immunoSEQ multiplex PCR. Of approximately 400,000 clones in the sample, approximately 95% are singletons; the top ten hold roughly 0.02%. The sample was thymocytes. Receptors originate from a human donor.

This chain uses TRBV10-1 with TRBJ2-2; D assignment may be TRBD1 or TRBD2 (5 bases each). Trimming shortened V by 8 bases and J by 7 bases, and 11 bases separated the two germline ends. The CDR3 totals 12 residues. Germline V gene data show CDR1 as WNHNN and CDR2 as SYGVQD (reference sequence). This CDR3 reads CASSQRGGELFF. The CDR3 nucleotides read TGCGCCAGCTCTCAGAGGGGCGGGGAGCTGTTTTTT.

J is TRBJ1-2 and V is TRBV6-6; D not certain. Germline CDR1 is MNHNY and CDR2 is SVGAGI (reference sequence). Trimming shortened V by 1 base and J by 2 bases, and 8 bases separated the two germline ends. The CDR3 totals 14 residues. The CDR3 loop reads CASSYYGSNYGYTF. For the CDR3, the DNA is TGTGCCAGCAGTTACTACGGCTCGAACTATGGCTACACCTTC.

This rearrangement joins TRBV27 to TRBJ2-1, with TRBD2 matching over 14 bases. V dropped 2 bases and J dropped 7; count of bases not matched to a gene: 13. Germline V gene lookup returns CDR1 MNHEY and CDR2 SMNVEV (reference sequence). The CDR3 has 19 amino acids. CDR3 nucleotides: TGTGCCAGCAGTTTAATGACTAGCGGGAGGGCCTCCAACCTTAATGAGCAGTTCTTC. Encoded protein: CASSLMTSGRASNLNEQFF.

The chain is built from TRBV18 and TRBJ2-1, with D maybe TRBD2 (5 bases). V dropped 3 bases and J dropped 5 bases, with 20 bases sitting between them. There are 17 residues in the CDR3. Germline V lookup: CDR1 KGHSH, CDR2 LQKENI. CDR3 nucleotide sequence: TGTGCCAGCTCACCGCATGGACTTGGAAATGGTAACAATGAGCAGTTCTTC. It codes for CASSPHGLGNGNNEQFF.

This clone showed up just once. The chain has TRBV19 and TRBJ2-7; D unclear. CDR3 length equals 16 residues. Germline V gives CDR1 LNHDA, CDR2 SQIVND (reference sequence). Trimming cost V 6 bases and J 0 bases, with 18 bases left between them. CDR3: CASSQTGVFPSYEQYF. For the CDR3, the DNA is TGTGCCAGTAGCCAGACGGGCGTCTTCCCCTCCTACGAGCAGTACTTC.

J is TRBJ1-1 and V is TRBV19, with 10 bases matching TRBD1. The junction had 1 base not matched to a gene; V was cut back by 3 bases and J by 0 bases. This CDR3 contains 15 residues. Germline V lookup: CDR1 LNHDA, CDR2 SQIVND (reference sequence). This CDR3 is CASSMDRGMNTEAFF. The DNA for the CDR3 is TGTGCCAGTAGTATGGACAGGGGGATGAACACTGAAGCTTTCTTT. The complete variable domain, with remaining parts taken from reference TRBV19 and TRBJ1-1, reads DGGITQSPKYLFRKEGQNVTLSCEQNLNHDAMYWYRQDPGQGLRLIYYSQIVNDFQKGDIAEGYSVSREKKESFPLTVTSAQKNPTAFYLCASSMDRGMNTEAFFGQGTRLTVV.

The V gene is TRBV6-1, the J gene TRBJ1-2; D gene uncertain. Trimming pared 7 bases from V and 1 base from J, leaving 16 bases between. The CDR3 spans 15 residues. CDR1 is MNHNS, CDR2 SASEGT, per germline. CDR3 residues: CASTLAIFFNYGYTF. The CDR3 nucleotides are TGTGCCAGCACCTTGGCGATATTTTTTAACTATGGCTACACCTTC.

V and J are TRBV7-4 and TRBJ1-1; D is undetermined. Looked up from germline, CDR1 is SGHVT and CDR2 is SQSDAQ. This CDR3 comprises 15 residues. V gave up 1 base and J gave up 1 base, with 10 bases separating them. CDR3 sequence: CASSLGQVTNTEAFF. CDR3 DNA: TGTGCCAGCAGCTTAGGGCAGGTTACGAACACTGAAGCTTTCTTT.

J is TRBJ2-6 and V is TRBV5-1; TRBD1 is a possible D gene (7 bases). The CDR3 is made up of 17 amino acids. Between the trimmed V and J ends, which lost 3 bases and 2 bases, there was a span of 15 bases. CDR1 and CDR2 from the germline V gene are SGHRS and YFSETQ. Written as DNA, the CDR3 is TGCGCCAGCAGCTCCTATGCAGGGGGGCCTGGGGCCAACGTCCTGACTTTC. Its protein is CASSSYAGGPGANVLTF.

V and J are TRBV27 and TRBJ2-7, with 11 bases lining up with TRBD1. The germline V gene encodes CDR1 MNHEY and CDR2 SMNVEV (reference sequence). The CDR3 covers 15 residues. V lost 5 bases, J lost 6 bases, and 9 bases stayed unmatched. In DNA form, the CDR3 reads TGTGCCAGCAGTAAAGGACAGGGGGCGGACTGCGAGCAGTACTTC. This translates into CASSKGQGADCEQYF.

This clone showed up just a few times. The chain recombines TRBV4-2 with TRBJ1-2; no clear D. Germline CDR1 and CDR2: LGHNA and YNFKEQ. This CDR3 has 14 amino acids. V was cut by 3 bases and J by 6 bases, with 14 bases left in between. The CDR3 bases are TGTGCCAGCAGCCATCCCCCGGGAATGGATGGCTACACCTTC. Its protein is CASSHPPGMDGYTF.

The rearrangement uses TRBV28 and TRBJ2-3; D is unclear. The germline V and J ends were trimmed by 6 bases and 2 bases, with 12 bases remaining between them. The CDR3 extends over 14 amino acids. The germline V gene has CDR1 MDHEN and CDR2 SYDVKM. For the CDR3, the DNA is TGTGCCAGCAGCCTGGGCCTAAACACAGATACGCAGTATTTT. It is translated as CASSLGLNTDTQYF.

V is TRBV6-5 and J is TRBJ1-2, with 8 bases lining up with TRBD1. The CDR3 is 16 residues long. Losses at the gene ends were 0 bases for V and 2 bases for J; bases not matched to a gene: 5. In germline, CDR1 is MNHEY, CDR2 SVGAGI. For the CDR3, the DNA is TGTGCCAGCAGTTACTCGGTCGGGGACAGGAACTATGGCTACACCTTC. Translating it yields CASSYSVGDRNYGYTF.

The V call is TRBV9, the J call TRBJ2-7, with a weak D call TRBD1 (7 bases). V was trimmed by 2 bases and J by 6 bases, leaving 9 bases between them. The CDR3 spans 12 residues. Germline V gene sequence: CDR1 SGDLS, CDR2 YYNGEE. The CDR3 loop is CASSVQGGEQYF. In DNA form, the CDR3 reads TGTGCCAGCAGCGTGCAGGGGGGCGAGCAGTACTTC.

The chain is built from TRBV9 and TRBJ2-1; no clear D gene. There are 16 residues in the CDR3. Germline V CDR1 and CDR2: SGDLS, YYNGEE. The V end lost 0 bases, the J end lost 0 bases, and 10 bases lay between the germline ends. The CDR3 here is CASSVALGSSYNEQFF. DNA of the CDR3: TGTGCCAGCAGCGTAGCATTAGGAAGCTCCTACAATGAGCAGTTCTTC.